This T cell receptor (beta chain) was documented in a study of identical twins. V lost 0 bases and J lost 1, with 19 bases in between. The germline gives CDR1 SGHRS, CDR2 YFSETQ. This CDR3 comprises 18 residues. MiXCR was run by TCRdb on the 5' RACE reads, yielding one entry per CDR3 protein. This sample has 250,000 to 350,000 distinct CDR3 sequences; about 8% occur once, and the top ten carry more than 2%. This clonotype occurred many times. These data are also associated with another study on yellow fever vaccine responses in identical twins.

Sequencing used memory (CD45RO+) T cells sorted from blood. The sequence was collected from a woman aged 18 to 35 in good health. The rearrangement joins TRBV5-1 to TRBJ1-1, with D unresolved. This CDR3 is CASSLGAEFWGSNTEAFF. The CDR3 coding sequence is TGCGCCAGCAGCTTGGGGGCCGAGTTCTGGGGATCGAACACTGAAGCTTTCTTT. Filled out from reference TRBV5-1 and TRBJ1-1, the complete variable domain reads KAGVTQTPRYLIKTRGQQVTLSCSPISGHRSVSWYQQTPGQGLQFLFEYFSETQRNKGNFPGRFSGRQFSNSRSEMNVSTLELGDSALYLCASSLGAEFWGSNTEAFFGQGTRLTVV.